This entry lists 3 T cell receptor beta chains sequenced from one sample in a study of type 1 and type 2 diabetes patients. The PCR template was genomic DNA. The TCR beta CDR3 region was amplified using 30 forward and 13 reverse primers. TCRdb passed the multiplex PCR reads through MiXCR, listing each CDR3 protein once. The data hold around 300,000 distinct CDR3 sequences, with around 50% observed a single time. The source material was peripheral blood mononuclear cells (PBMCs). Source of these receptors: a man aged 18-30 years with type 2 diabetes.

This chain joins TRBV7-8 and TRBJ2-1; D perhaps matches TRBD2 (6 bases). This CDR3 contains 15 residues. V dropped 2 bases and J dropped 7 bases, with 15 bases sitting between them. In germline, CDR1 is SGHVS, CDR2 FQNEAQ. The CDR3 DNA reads TGTGCCAGCAGCTTAAAGCCCTCGGGGGTAAATGAGCAGTTCTTC. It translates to CASSLKPSGVNEQFF.

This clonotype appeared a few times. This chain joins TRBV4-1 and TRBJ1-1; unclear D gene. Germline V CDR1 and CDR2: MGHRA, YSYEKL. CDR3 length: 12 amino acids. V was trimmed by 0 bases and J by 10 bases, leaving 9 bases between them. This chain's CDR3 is CASSQEGRRAFF. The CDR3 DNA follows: TGCGCCAGCAGCCAAGAGGGCAGGCGAGCTTTCTTT.

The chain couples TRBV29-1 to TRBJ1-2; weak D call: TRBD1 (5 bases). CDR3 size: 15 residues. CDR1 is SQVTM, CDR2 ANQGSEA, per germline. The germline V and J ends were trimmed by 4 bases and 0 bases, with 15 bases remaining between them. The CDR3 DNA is TGCAGCGTTGTGGATAGGGGAGAAGCTAACTATGGCTACACCTTC. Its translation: CSVVDRGEANYGYTF.